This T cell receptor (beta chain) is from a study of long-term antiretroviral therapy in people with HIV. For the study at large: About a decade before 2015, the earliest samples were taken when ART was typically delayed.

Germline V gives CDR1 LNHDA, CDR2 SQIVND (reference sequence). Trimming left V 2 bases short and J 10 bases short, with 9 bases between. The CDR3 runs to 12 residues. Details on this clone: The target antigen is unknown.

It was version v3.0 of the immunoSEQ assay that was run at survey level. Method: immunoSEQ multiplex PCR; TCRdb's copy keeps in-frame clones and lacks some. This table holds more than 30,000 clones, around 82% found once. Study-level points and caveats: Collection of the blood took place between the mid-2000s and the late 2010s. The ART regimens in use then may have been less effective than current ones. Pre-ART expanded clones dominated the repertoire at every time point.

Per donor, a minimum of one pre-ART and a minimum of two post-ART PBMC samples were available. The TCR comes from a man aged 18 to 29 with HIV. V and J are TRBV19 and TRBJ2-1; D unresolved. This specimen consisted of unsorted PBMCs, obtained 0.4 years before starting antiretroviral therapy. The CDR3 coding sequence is TGTGCCAGTAGTATAATCCCCAGCGAGCAGTTCTTC. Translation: CASSIIPSEQFF.